The 29 T cell receptor beta chains in this list originate from one sample, sequenced in a study of T cells after yellow fever vaccination. MiXCR, applied by TCRdb to the 5' RACE reads, yields one record per CDR3 protein. The repertoire has around 310,000 distinct CDR3 sequences, 8.5% to 9% of them found once; the top ten carry about a sixth. The source was PBMCs, collected on the day of the first yellow fever vaccination. The receptors here all came from a man in his late teens or twenties who received the YFV17D yellow fever vaccine.

This clonotype occurred a few times. CDR3 coding DNA: TGCGCCAGCAGCCGCTCAGGGGGGAACACTGAAGCTTTCTTT. Residues: CASSRSGGNTEAFF. The rearrangement uses TRBV5-1 and TRBJ1-1; the match to TRBD1 covers 7 bases. This CDR3 contains 14 residues. Germline assignment: CDR1 SGHRS and CDR2 YFSETQ. Unmatched junction bases numbered 4, after V lost 4 bases and J lost 1 base.

This clonotype has only a few counts. The genes are TRBV18 and TRBJ1-1; D uncertain. Deletions cut 7 bases from V and 1 base from J, with 7 bases between. The CDR3 extends over 12 amino acids. Germline V gives CDR1 KGHSH, CDR2 LQKENI. The CDR3 nucleotides are TGTGCCAGCTTTACGGGGAACACTGAAGCTTTCTTT. Its protein product is CASFTGNTEAFF.

This clonotype has a count of ten or more. The chain combines TRBV6-5 with TRBJ2-3, with D uncertain. CDR3 length: 14 amino acids. V lost 4 bases, J lost 6 bases, and 14 bases lay in between. Germline CDR1 and CDR2: MNHEY and SVGAGI. In nucleotides, the CDR3 is TGTGCCAGCAGTTTCGGCGGCTCGAGGGATACGCAGTATTTT. Encoded protein: CASSFGGSRDTQYF.

This chain uses TRBV12-3 or TRBV12-4 with TRBJ2-7; 7 positions match TRBD1. This CDR3 is 14 amino acids long. The junction had 2 bases not matched to a gene; V was cut back by 3 bases and J by 0 bases. The CDR3: CASSFRTGSYEQYF. CDR3 DNA: TGTGCCAGCAGTTTTAGGACAGGCTCCTACGAGCAGTACTTC.

This clonotype was counted between two and nine times. The rearrangement links TRBV7-2 to TRBJ2-3; 8 bases align to TRBD2. The V gene's germline CDR1 is SGHTA and CDR2 FQGNSA. V gave up 5 bases and J gave up 1 base; unmatched junction bases: 11. The CDR3 covers 17 residues. The CDR3 loop is CASSPRSGSGGTDTQYF. The CDR3 nucleotides read TGTGCCAGCAGCCCCCGGTCGGGTAGCGGGGGCACAGATACGCAGTATTTT.

The genes are TRBV10-3 and TRBJ2-1, with TRBD2 as a possible D gene (6 bases). V lost 5 bases and J 3 bases, leaving 17 bases between the germline ends. Germline CDR1 and CDR2: ENHRY and SYGVKD. This CDR3 region has 16 residues. The CDR3 loop is CAISTGRGEYYNEQFF. The CDR3 bases are TGTGCCATCAGTACAGGTCGCGGGGAATACTACAATGAGCAGTTCTTC.

This clonotype was counted many times. This sequence joins TRBV20-1 and TRBJ2-1; D may be TRBD1 or TRBD2 (5 bases each). The CDR3 has 14 residues. Deletions cut 3 bases from V and 0 bases from J, with 9 bases between. Germline assignment: CDR1 DFQATT and CDR2 SNEGSKA (reference sequence). This CDR3 is CSASGASSYNEQFF. DNA of the CDR3: TGCAGTGCTAGCGGGGCTAGCTCCTACAATGAGCAGTTCTTC.

This clonotype came up many times. The V gene is TRBV7-3, the J gene TRBJ2-3; possibly TRBD2 for D (5 bases). The V end was cut by 2 bases, the J end by 0 bases, with 9 bases between. The CDR3 totals 15 residues. Germline CDR1 reads SGHTA; CDR2 reads FQGTGA. CDR3 sequence reads: CASSLLSGSTDTQYF. As DNA, the CDR3 is TGTGCCAGCAGCTTACTTTCGGGGAGCACAGATACGCAGTATTTT.

In its sample, this clonotype was seen a few times. The genes are TRBV7-6 and TRBJ1-2, with 8 bases that match TRBD1. The trim removed 5 bases at V and 2 bases at J, leaving 4 bases unmatched. CDR3 length equals 14 residues. The V gene's germline CDR1 is SGHVS and CDR2 FNYEAQ. CDR3 sequence: CASSPGDRNYGYTF. The CDR3 DNA reads as TGTGCCAGCAGCCCAGGGGACAGGAACTATGGCTACACCTTC. The full variable domain, in which reference TRBV7-6 and TRBJ1-2 provide the parts outside the CDR3, is GAGVSQSPRYKVTKRGQDVALRCDPISGHVSLYWYRQALGQGPEFLTYFNYEAQQDKSGLPNDRFSAERPEGSISTLTIQRTEQRDSAMYRCASSPGDRNYGYTFGSGTRLTVV.

The chain recombines TRBV4-2 with TRBJ1-2; D remains unclear. Germline values: CDR1 LGHNA, CDR2 YNFKEQ. The CDR3 has 17 residues. V gave up 3 bases and J gave up 3 bases, with 20 bases separating them. The CDR3 DNA reads as TGTGCCAGCAGCCACCCCTTTTCGGGAAATGGAGACTATGGCTACACCTTC. Translated: CASSHPFSGNGDYGYTF.

This clonotype was found a few times. The V gene is TRBV28, the J gene TRBJ2-7; tentative D call: TRBD1 (6 bases). The germline V and J ends were trimmed by 5 bases and 2 bases, with 22 bases remaining between them. The germline V gene has CDR1 MDHEN and CDR2 SYDVKM. The CDR3 spans 17 residues. The CDR3: CASSRSGAHSWAYEQYV. The DNA of the CDR3 is TGTGCCAGCAGTCGGTCAGGGGCGCACTCTTGGGCCTACGAGCAGTACGTC.

This clonotype appeared a few times. The chain recombines TRBV6-2 or TRBV6-3 with TRBJ2-5; a possible D gene is TRBD2 (5 bases). Germline values: CDR1 MNHEY, CDR2 SVGEGT. The V end was cut by 6 bases, the J end by 1 base, with 12 bases between. CDR3 length: 14 amino acids. Here the CDR3 reads CASSRTSLQETQYF. In DNA, the CDR3 is TGTGCCAGCAGCAGAACTAGTCTCCAAGAGACCCAGTACTTC.

This clonotype was observed a few times. The junction and the germline gene differ at one end; a read error may be behind it. The chain has TRBV20-1 and TRBJ2-3; 15 bases match TRBD2. This CDR3 spans 15 amino acids. Germline-derived CDR1 and CDR2 are DFQATT and SNEGSKA (reference sequence). The CDR3 spells CSAWTSGGGVDTQYF. In nucleotides, the CDR3 is TGTAGTGCATGGACTAGCGGGGGGGGAGTGGATACGCAGTATTTT.

For the CDR3, the DNA is TGTGCCAGCAGCTTTACGGGGGGCCTGCCCACAGATACGCAGTATTTT. Translation gives CASSFTGGLPTDTQYF. V and J are TRBV7-9 and TRBJ2-3, with D possibly TRBD2 on 7 matching bases. Trimming left V 3 bases short and J 2 bases short, with 15 bases between. Germline-derived CDR1 and CDR2 are SEHNR and FQNEAQ (reference sequence). The CDR3 has 16 residues.

The genes are TRBV20-1 and TRBJ1-3; D remains ambiguous. Germline CDR1 DFQATT, CDR2 SNEGSKA (reference sequence). V lost 2 bases and J lost 7, with 15 bases in between. The CDR3 has 14 amino acids. The CDR3, as DNA: TGCAGTGCTAGACTTCGGACGAACTGGAACACCATATATTTT. Its protein is CSARLRTNWNTIYF.

Comment on this clonotype: The junction does not match germline at one end; this may be a read error. The chain links TRBV7-7 to TRBJ2-3; no clear D gene. The CDR3 consists of 13 residues. Germline-derived CDR1 and CDR2 are SSHAT and FNYEAQ (reference sequence). CDR3 sequence reads: CASSLSITDTQYF. CDR3 sequence (DNA): TGTGCTAGCAGCTTATCAATCACAGATACGCAGTATTTT.

Remarks on this clonotype: One end of the junction fails to match germline, which may point to a read error. Here the CDR3 DNA reads TGTGCCATCAGTCCTCGGGACAGCCAAAACTATGACTACACCTTC. Its protein product is CAISPRDSQNYDYTF. The chain uses TRBV10-3 and TRBJ1-2, with TRBD1 matching 7 bases. Germline assignment: CDR1 ENHRY and CDR2 SYGVKD. The CDR3 is 15 residues long.

This chain connects TRBV4-1 to TRBJ2-1; D not resolved. V lost 0 bases and J lost 3, with 6 bases in between. The germline CDR1 and CDR2 sequences are MGHRA and YSYEKL. The CDR3 has 14 amino acids. The CDR3 sequence is CASSQDADYNEQFF. The CDR3 DNA sequence: TGCGCCAGCAGCCAAGATGCGGACTACAATGAGCAGTTCTTC.

This clonotype was detected a few times. The V gene is TRBV11-1, the J gene TRBJ2-1; D gene unclear. Trimming took 4 bases from V and 8 from J, leaving 27 bases between them. The CDR3 covers 18 residues. Per germline, CDR1 SGHAT and CDR2 FQDESV (reference sequence). The CDR3 DNA is TGTGCCAGCAGCTCCCTTCTCGGAGCGCACTCCAAGTCCGATGAGCAGTTCTTC. Its protein product is CASSSLLGAHSKSDEQFF.

V usage is TRBV28 and J usage is TRBJ1-3; D may be TRBD1 (6 bases). The CDR3 length is 15 residues. The V end lost 5 bases, the J end lost 3 bases, and 14 bases lay between the germline ends. The germline CDR1 and CDR2 sequences are MDHEN and SYDVKM. CDR3: CASSRGGRGGNTIYF. CDR3 bases: TGTGCCAGCAGTCGAGGGGGTCGTGGTGGAAACACCATATATTTT.

This clonotype came up a few times. The genes are TRBV3-1 and TRBJ2-2; unclear D gene. The V end lost 0 bases, the J end lost 5 bases, and 10 bases lay between the germline ends. CDR3 length equals 15 residues. Germline CDR1 reads LGHDT; CDR2 reads YNNKEL (reference sequence). The CDR3 nucleotides are TGTGCCAGCAGCCAAGAGGCAGTCCAGACCGGGGAGCTGTTTTTT. Translation gives CASSQEAVQTGELFF.

This clonotype has only a few counts. The rearrangement links TRBV29-1 to TRBJ1-1; D may be TRBD1 (6 bases). The V end lost 3 bases, the J end lost 8 bases, and 22 bases lay between the germline ends. This CDR3 contains 15 residues. Germline CDR1 reads SQVTM; CDR2 reads ANQGSEA. CDR3 sequence (DNA): TGCAGCGTTGAGGGAAAATTGAATGGACAGCTCGAAGCTTTCTTT. It specifies CSVEGKLNGQLEAFF.

The V call is TRBV4-1, the J call TRBJ2-1, with 8 bases lining up with TRBD1. After removal of 3 bases from V and 8 bases from J, the junction contained 9 bases not matched to a gene. Germline V gene sequence: CDR1 MGHRA, CDR2 YSYEKL. The CDR3 spans 15 residues. CDR3: CASSQTTGVTDEQFF. CDR3 DNA: TGCGCCAGCAGCCAGACGACAGGGGTAACTGATGAGCAGTTCTTC.

The gene calls are TRBV5-1 and TRBJ2-5; 8 bases align to TRBD1. The CDR3 covers 19 residues. CDR1 is SGHRS and CDR2 is YFSETQ in the germline V gene. V was pared by 0 bases and J by 1 base, with 14 bases of the junction left unmatched. For the CDR3, the DNA is TGCGCCAGCAGCTTGGTCGGCACAGGGGGTGGGTCCTCCCAAGAGACCCAGTACTTC. This translates into CASSLVGTGGGSSQETQYF.

This clonotype was detected only a few times. The DNA for the CDR3 is TGTGCCAGCAGTGACACCCGACCGGGGTCCGAGACCCAGTACTTC. Translation: CASSDTRPGSETQYF. The V gene is TRBV12-3 or TRBV12-4, the J gene TRBJ2-5, with D tentatively TRBD2 (5 bases). The CDR3 runs to 15 residues. V was shortened by 5 bases and J by 5 bases, with 18 bases between the two germline ends.

The sample holds a few counts of this clonotype. The rearrangement links TRBV12-3 or TRBV12-4 to TRBJ2-1; TRBD2 might be the D (5 bases). The CDR3 is 17 residues long. With 5 bases removed from V and 0 bases from J, the gap between germline ends came to 17 bases. CDR3 sequence (DNA): TGTGCCAGCAGTATACCCCCGGGGATCGGCTCCTACAATGAGCAGTTCTTC. It specifies CASSIPPGIGSYNEQFF.

This clonotype was seen at least ten times. J is TRBJ2-1 and V is TRBV20-1; TRBD2 matches 8 bases. The CDR3 is 13 amino acids. CDR1 and CDR2 (germline): DFQATT, SNEGSKA (reference sequence). The junction had 3 bases not matched to a gene; V was cut back by 5 bases and J by 3 bases. CDR3 sequence: CSAPAGGYNEQFF. In nucleotides, the CDR3 is TGCAGTGCTCCGGCGGGGGGCTACAATGAGCAGTTCTTC.

The chain combines TRBV28 with TRBJ2-6; no clear D. V gave up 8 bases and J gave up 6 bases, with 14 bases separating them. The CDR3 runs to 14 residues. Germline loops: CDR1 MDHEN, CDR2 SYDVKM. The CDR3 DNA follows: TGTGCCAGCTCGTTAACGTGGAAGGCCAACGTCCTGACTTTC. It is translated as CASSLTWKANVLTF.

This clonotype was found a few times. This chain joins TRBV7-6 and TRBJ2-5; TRBD1 is a possible D gene (7 bases). This CDR3 comprises 15 residues. Germline-derived CDR1 and CDR2 are SGHVS and FNYEAQ. V was trimmed by 4 bases and J by 3 bases, leaving 15 bases between them. CDR3 in amino acids: CASSWRQGGKETQYF. DNA of the CDR3: TGTGCCAGCAGCTGGAGACAGGGCGGGAAAGAGACCCAGTACTTC.